This T cell receptor (beta chain) originates from a study of shared clonotypes between healthy human individuals. The assay was immunoSEQ multiplex PCR, and TCRdb's table has in-frame clones only and misses some. The table lists over a million clones, approximately 97% of them singletons. Trimming cost V 5 bases and J 5 bases; bases outside gene matches: 3. This CDR3 is built from 13 residues. The V gene's germline CDR1 is SNHLY and CDR2 FYNNEI. Sequencing input: naive CD4+ T cells sorted from blood. Described subset: CD45RA+ positively selected. The chain employs TRBV2 and TRBJ2-5, with TRBD1 matching over 9 bases. This receptor was obtained from a young man in good health. The CDR3 nucleotides read TGTGCCAGCAGTACGACAGGGGGGGAGACCCAGTACTTC. Protein: CASSTTGGETQYF. Full variable domain (missing parts from reference TRBV2 and TRBJ2-5): EPEVTQTPSHQVTQMGQEVILRCVPISNHLYFYWYRQILGQKVEFLVSFYNNEISEKSEIFDDQFSVERPDGSNFTLKIRSTKLEDSAMYFCASSTTGGETQYFGPGTRLLVL.